One and the same sample provided the 8 T cell receptor beta chains below, sequenced in a study of beta chain features in type 1 diabetes. For these TCRs, the target antigens are not known. Expressed TCRB transcripts were sequenced because the entire RNA isolate underwent reverse transcription. This table comes from immunoSEQ multiplex PCR, and its TCRdb copy is limited to in-frame clones, with some not included. In the table there are 60,000 to 75,000 clones, almost 50% of which are singletons. Study-level results: Researchers report that Type 1 diabetes patients had moderately but significantly shorter TCRB CDR3s across all four CD4+ subsets.

Sequencing was done on a sample of central memory CD4+ T cells from blood. All receptors come from a man aged 25-40 years with type 1 diabetes.

This chain joins TRBV5-1 and TRBJ2-3; possibly TRBD2 for D (5 bases). V was shortened by 4 bases and J by 3 bases, with 18 bases between the two germline ends. Germline V CDR1 and CDR2: SGHRS, YFSETQ. The CDR3 loop spans 16 amino acids. Here the CDR3 DNA reads TGCGCCAGCAGCCGCACCCTAGGCCGCGGGACAGATACGCAGTATTTT. This gives the protein CASSRTLGRGTDTQYF.

This clone was seen a few times. The chain carries TRBV19 and TRBJ1-2; TRBD1 matches at 10 bases. Trimming removed 2 bases from V and 7 bases from J; junction bases left unmatched: 7. The CDR3 is made up of 15 amino acids. Germline loops: CDR1 LNHDA, CDR2 SQIVND (reference sequence). In nucleotides, the CDR3 is TGTGCCAGTAGTATACAGACAGGGGGCGCGAGTGGCTACACCTTC. Amino acids: CASSIQTGGASGYTF.

In its sample, this clone was seen a few times. The genes are TRBV7-2 and TRBJ2-4; weak D call: TRBD2 (6 bases). The ends were cut back, 5 bases at V and 3 bases at J, with 14 bases in the middle. Germline loops: CDR1 SGHTA, CDR2 FQGNSA. The CDR3 is made up of 15 amino acids. CDR3 DNA: TGTGCCAGCAGCCCGTGGGAGGCTGACAAAAACATTCAGTACTTC. Encoded protein: CASSPWEADKNIQYF.

The chain couples TRBV2 to TRBJ1-2; the D is unclear. This CDR3 comprises 14 residues. The germline V gene encodes CDR1 SNHLY and CDR2 FYNNEI. The V and J ends lost 8 bases and 4 bases respectively, with 17 bases between them. CDR3 in amino acids: CASLQEVSGYGYTF. CDR3 coding DNA: TGTGCCAGCCTCCAGGAGGTCTCGGGCTATGGCTACACCTTC.

Remarks on this clone: The germline gene is not matched at one end of the junction; a read error may be the cause. The chain has TRBV2 and TRBJ2-2, with TRBD2 matching over 14 bases. The CDR3 extends over 16 amino acids. CDR1 and CDR2 (germline): SNHLY, FYNNEI. The CDR3, as DNA: TGTGCCAGCGGACTAGCGGGGGGCGGAAACACCGGGAAGCTGTTTTTT. Its translation is CASGLAGGGNTGKLFF. Full variable domain (missing parts from reference TRBV2 and TRBJ2-2): EPEVTQTPSHQVTQMGQEVILRCVPISNHLYFYWYRQILGQKVEFLVSFYNNEISEKSEIFDDQFSVERPDGSNFTLKIRSTKLEDSAMYFCASGLAGGGNTGKLFFGEGSRLTVL.

The V call is TRBV6-1, the J call TRBJ1-2; 7 bases agree with TRBD1. The V segment lost 3 bases and the J segment 4 bases; nucleotides outside the gene matches: 2. In germline, CDR1 is MNHNS, CDR2 SASEGT. The CDR3 extends over 13 amino acids. The CDR3 DNA follows: TGTGCCAGCAGTGACGGACAGGTCTATGGCTACACCTTC. This encodes CASSDGQVYGYTF.

The J gene is TRBJ2-3, the V gene TRBV5-1; D is perhaps TRBD2 (5 bases). The germline gives CDR1 SGHRS, CDR2 YFSETQ. Deletions cut 6 bases from V and 5 bases from J, with 19 bases between. This CDR3 region has 15 residues. The CDR3 region is CASTQLDPSRDTQYF. CDR3 bases: TGCGCCAGCACCCAACTAGATCCCTCCCGAGATACGCAGTATTTT.

The rearrangement joins TRBV19 to TRBJ1-1, with 7 bases aligning to TRBD1. This CDR3 is 16 amino acids long. The V and J ends lost 7 bases and 0 bases, in that order; junction bases with no gene match: 11. Per germline, CDR1 LNHDA and CDR2 SQIVND (reference sequence). In DNA form, the CDR3 reads TGTGCCAGTATTCCGGACAGGCTACAATTGAACACTGAAGCTTTCTTT. As protein: CASIPDRLQLNTEAFF.